The present entry profiles one TCR beta chain with its context. Per the original methods: Using reference gene primer amplification, nucleated cell counts were estimated. Libraries were prepared by immunoSEQ multiplex PCR; TCRdb keeps only in-frame clonotypes and omits some of them. That table gives V, J and clone size, and the DNA gave D and trimming. In the table there are approximately 250,000 clones, around nine tenths of which are singletons. This entry comes from a study of blood T cell repertoires in COVID-19. Study overall: Samples of COVID-19 (acute and convalescent) were obtained from the United States, Italy and Spain. In each case, the material was cDNA or gDNA derived from T cells, B-cell-depleted T cells, or PBMCs.

Germline V gene sequence: CDR1 MDHEN, CDR2 SYDVKM. The CDR3 is 19 amino acids. Trimming took 9 bases from V and 2 from J, leaving 29 bases between them. Material: peripheral blood. The chain couples TRBV28 to TRBJ1-5; possible D gene TRBD1, 5 bases. The TCR was taken from a woman aged 70 to 79 with COVID-19, enrolled during active disease. This chain's CDR3 is CASKGLVIRGGSGNQPQHF. The CDR3 bases are TGTGCCAGTAAAGGTCTGGTAATTAGGGGAGGGTCGGGCAATCAGCCCCAGCATTTT.